This is a list of T cell receptor beta chains from one sample in a study of cytomegalovirus exposure and HLA in healthy donors. Profiled with immunoSEQ multiplex PCR; TCRdb holds only in-frame clones, not every one. Here the sample spans fewer than 250,000 clones, under 80% being singletons. Sequenced: PBMCs. The receptor set was obtained from a young man in good health and CMV-seropositive. Each CDR3 is given with its conserved first and last residue. The D gene is left open where the match is weak. Rows give clone size only sometimes, using once, few, many, or a class for an expanded clone.

>.|TRBV5-1|TRBJ2-3|few
TGCGCCAGCAGCACACAAACAGGGCATGCTACGCAGTATTTT
CASSTQTGHATQYF
>.|TRBV19|TRBJ1-2|.
TGTGCCAGTAGTATCTCAGGGCGGTATAGCTATGGCTACACCTTC
CASSISGRYSYGYTF
>TRBD2|TRBV6-5|TRBJ2-3|once
TGTGCCAGCAGTTACTCAGGGGCGGGGGGTACAGATACGCAGTATTTT
CASSYSGAGGTDTQYF
>.|TRBV6-5|TRBJ2-7|.
TGTGCCAGCAGTTACGATCCTGTTTCCTCCGAGCAGTACTTC
CASSYDPVSSEQYF
>TRBD2|TRBV28|TRBJ2-1|.
TGTGCCAGCAGTTCAAGCGGGAGTACCCACAATGAGCAGTTCTTC
CASSSSGSTHNEQFF
>.|TRBV28|TRBJ1-3|.
TGTGCCAGCAGTTTTGACAGGATCTCAGACACCATATATTTT
CASSFDRISDTIYF
>.|TRBV6-1|TRBJ1-1|.
TGTGCCAGCAGGCAGGGACTCACTGAAGCTTTCTTT
CASRQGLTEAFF
>.|TRBV7-3|TRBJ2-1|.
TGTGCCAGCAGCTTAAGCGCTAGCGACAATGAGCAGTTCTTC
CASSLSASDNEQFF
>TRBD1|TRBV5-1|TRBJ2-7|.
TGCGCCAGCAGCTTTCTCTGGGACAGTGCCTACGAGCAGTACTTC
CASSFLWDSAYEQYF
>TRBD1|TRBV6-6|TRBJ1-2|once
TGTGCCAGCAGCCCCCCCAGGGGGGTATATGGCTACACCTTC
CASSPPRGVYGYTF
>TRBD2|TRBV5-4|TRBJ2-5|.
TGTGCCAGCAGCTGGACTAGCGGCCAAGAGACCCAGTACTTC
CASSWTSGQETQYF
>TRBD2|TRBV7-2|TRBJ2-3|once
TGTGCCAGCAGCAAACTAGCGGGGGGAACAGATACGCAGTATTTT
CASSKLAGGTDTQYF
>.|TRBV6-6|TRBJ1-3|.
TGTGCCAGCAGTTATCAGGTGCGCTCTGGAAACACCATATATTTT
CASSYQVRSGNTIYF
>TRBD2|TRBV6-5|TRBJ2-7|.
TGTGCCAGCAGTTACGGAGCGGGGGATTACTACGAGCAGTACTTC
CASSYGAGDYYEQYF
>.|TRBV9|TRBJ2-1|.
TGTGCCAGCAGCGTAGGACGGGGGACCTACAATGAGCAGTTCTTC
CASSVGRGTYNEQFF
>TRBD1|TRBV4-1|TRBJ2-6|.
TGCGCCAGCAGCCGGGGCCCAGGGGGCGCGGGTGGGGCCAACGTCCTGACTTTC
CASSRGPGGAGGANVLTF
>TRBD1|TRBV12-5|TRBJ2-3|.
TGTGCTAGTGGCCTGGGACAGAGCAGCACAGATACGCAGTATTTT
CASGLGQSSTDTQYF
>.|TRBV19|TRBJ1-1|.
TGTGCCAGTAGTTCCCGTTGGGGCCTGAACACTGAAGCTTTCTTT
CASSSRWGLNTEAFF
>TRBD2|TRBV25-1|TRBJ2-7|.
TGTGCCAGCGCAACTAGCGGGAGGACCGAGCAGTACTTC
CASATSGRTEQYF
>TRBD1|TRBV5-1|TRBJ1-2|.
TGCGCCAGCAGCCGATCTTCCACAGGGGGCTATGGCTACACCTTC
CASSRSSTGGYGYTF
>TRBD2|TRBV28|TRBJ2-7|.
TGTGCCAGCAGTTTATCATCTAGCGGGAGATACGAGCAGTACTTC
CASSLSSSGRYEQYF
>TRBD2|TRBV4-2|TRBJ2-1|.
TGTGCCAGCAGCCAAGAAGGGGGTTGGGGAGCGGGAGGCAATGAGCAGTTCTTC
CASSQEGGWGAGGNEQFF
>TRBD1|TRBV7-2|TRBJ2-7|.
TGTGCCAGCAGCCCGGACAGGGGACGCGAGCAGTACTTC
CASSPDRGREQYF
>.|TRBV28|TRBJ2-1|once
TGTGCCAGCAGCCTCACAGGGAAAGCCTACAATGAGCAGTTCTTC
CASSLTGKAYNEQFF
>.|TRBV9|TRBJ2-2|.
TGTGCCAGCAGTCCCCTCAGCAGGGCCACCGGGGAGCTGTTTTTT
CASSPLSRATGELFF
>.|TRBV11-2|TRBJ2-5|.
TGTGCCAGCAGCTTACATGCGTTGCCAGGTCAAGAGACCCAGTACTTC
CASSLHALPGQETQYF
>TRBD2|TRBV27|TRBJ2-1|.
TGTGCCAGCAGTTTTACTAGCGGGGGGGCTGTTTACCATGAGCAGTTCTTC
CASSFTSGGAVYHEQFF
>TRBD1|TRBV30|TRBJ1-1|few
TGTGCCTGGAGCCAAAGGGACAGGGGAGCGACGAACACTGAAGCTTTCTTT
CAWSQRDRGATNTEAFF
>.|TRBV5-8|TRBJ2-7|.
TGTGCCAGCAGCCCCTCGTCCTACGAGCAGTACTTC
CASSPSSYEQYF
>.|TRBV30|TRBJ1-2|.
TGTGCCTGGAGTGTACTTGGCAGGGGCCATGGCTACACCTTC
CAWSVLGRGHGYTF
>TRBD1|TRBV9|TRBJ1-2|.
TGTGCCAGCAGCGCGACAGGGGGTATTCTCCAGTATGGCTACACCTTC
CASSATGGILQYGYTF
>.|TRBV5-1|TRBJ2-1|.
TGCGCCAGCAGCTTGGGCGGTGAGCAGTTCTTC
CASSLGGEQFF
>TRBD2|TRBV5-4|TRBJ2-7|.
TGTGCCAGCAGCCCAGGGACTAGCGGTACCTACGAGCAGTACTTC
CASSPGTSGTYEQYF
>.|TRBV12-2|TRBJ1-1|.
TGTGCAAGTCGCCCTACTCAACCTAAAGGGACAGGGGTTACTGAAGCTTTCTTT
CASRPTQPKGTGVTEAFF
>TRBD2|TRBV30|TRBJ2-1|.
TGTGCCTGGACTCGACTAGCGAGCAATGAGCAGTTCTTC
CAWTRLASNEQFF
>TRBD1|TRBV7-2|TRBJ1-2|.
TGTGCCAGCAGCTTCTCACAGGGGACCGGCTACACCTTC
CASSFSQGTGYTF
>TRBD2|TRBV11-2|TRBJ2-5|.
TGTGCCAGCAGCACTGGACTAGCGGGAGGAAGGGAGACCCAGTACTTC
CASSTGLAGGRETQYF
>.|TRBV30|TRBJ2-7|.
TGTGCCTGGAGTGTTTCAGGGTCCTACGAGCAGTACTTC
CAWSVSGSYEQYF
>.|TRBV10-2|TRBJ1-1|.
TGCGCCAGCAGTGATAGGGGACTACCACCCTTCTTT
CASSDRGLPPFF
>.|TRBV15|TRBJ2-5|few
TGTGCCACCAGCAACAGGGACGGTGGGACCCAGTACTTC
CATSNRDGGTQYF
>TRBD1|TRBV18|TRBJ1-1|.
TGTGCCAGCTCCCGGGACAGGGCCGTCTCGAACACTGAAGCTTTCTTT
CASSRDRAVSNTEAFF
>.|TRBV6-5|TRBJ1-2|.
TGTGCCAGCAGTTACTCGCCGGGTATGGCCTATGGCTACACCTTC
CASSYSPGMAYGYTF
>TRBD1|TRBV18|TRBJ1-4|few
TGTGCCACCACCCGGGACAGGGATGAAAAACTGTTTTTT
CATTRDRDEKLFF
>.|TRBV7-9|TRBJ1-1|.
TGTGCCAGCAGCCCCCAGGGGACCATGAACACTGAAGCTTTCTTT
CASSPQGTMNTEAFF
>.|TRBV27|TRBJ2-3|.
TGTGCCACCCATAGGTCTGATCAGGGCACAGATACGCAGTATTTT
CATHRSDQGTDTQYF
>TRBD1|TRBV7-8|TRBJ2-1|.
TGTGCCAGCAGCTCGCGACAGGGGTCCTACAATGAGCAGTTCTTC
CASSSRQGSYNEQFF
>.|TRBV12-5|TRBJ2-5|.
TGTGCTAGTGGTCCAGGGGCCGGTATGGGAGAGACCCAGTACTTC
CASGPGAGMGETQYF
>TRBD2|TRBV9|TRBJ2-1|.
TGTGCCAGCAGCGGAGGAACTAGCGGGGGATCCAATGAGCAGTTCTTC
CASSGGTSGGSNEQFF